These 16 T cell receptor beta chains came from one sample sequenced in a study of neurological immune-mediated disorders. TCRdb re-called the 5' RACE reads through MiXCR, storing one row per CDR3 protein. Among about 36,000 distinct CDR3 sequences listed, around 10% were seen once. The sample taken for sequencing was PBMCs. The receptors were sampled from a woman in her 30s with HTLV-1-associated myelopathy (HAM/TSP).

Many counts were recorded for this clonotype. The CDR3 spells CASSLARDGYTF. CDR3 nucleotide sequence: TGCGCCAGCAGCTTGGCCAGGGACGGCTACACCTTC. The rearrangement links TRBV5-1 to TRBJ1-2; a possible D gene is TRBD1 (5 bases). The CDR3 totals 12 residues. Germline CDR1 reads SGHRS; CDR2 reads YFSETQ. Between the trimmed V and J ends, which lost 0 bases and 8 bases, there was a span of 8 bases.

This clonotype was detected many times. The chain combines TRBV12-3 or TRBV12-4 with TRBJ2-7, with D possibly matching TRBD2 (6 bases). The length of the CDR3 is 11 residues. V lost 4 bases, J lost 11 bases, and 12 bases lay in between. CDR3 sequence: CASSSRDLKYF. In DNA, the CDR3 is TGTGCCAGCAGTTCAAGGGACTTAAAGTACTTC.

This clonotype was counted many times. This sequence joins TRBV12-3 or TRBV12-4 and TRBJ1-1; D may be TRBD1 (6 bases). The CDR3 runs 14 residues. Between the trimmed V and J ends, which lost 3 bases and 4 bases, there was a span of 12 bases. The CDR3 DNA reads TGTGCCAGCAGTTTTGCCGGACAGATCACTGAAGCTTTCTTT. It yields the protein CASSFAGQITEAFF.

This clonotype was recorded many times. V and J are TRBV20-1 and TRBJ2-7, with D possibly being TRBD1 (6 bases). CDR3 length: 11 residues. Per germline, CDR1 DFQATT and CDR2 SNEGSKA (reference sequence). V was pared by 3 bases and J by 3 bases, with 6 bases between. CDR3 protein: CSARDSYEQYF. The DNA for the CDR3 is TGCAGTGCTAGGGACAGCTACGAGCAGTACTTC.

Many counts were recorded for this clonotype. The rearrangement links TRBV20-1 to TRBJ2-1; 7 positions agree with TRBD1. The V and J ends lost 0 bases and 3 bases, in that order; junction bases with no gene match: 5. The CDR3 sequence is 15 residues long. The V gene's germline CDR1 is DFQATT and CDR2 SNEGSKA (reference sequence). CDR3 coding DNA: TGCAGTGCTAGAGATTTTAGGGACAGCTACAATGAGCAGTTCTTC. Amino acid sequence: CSARDFRDSYNEQFF.

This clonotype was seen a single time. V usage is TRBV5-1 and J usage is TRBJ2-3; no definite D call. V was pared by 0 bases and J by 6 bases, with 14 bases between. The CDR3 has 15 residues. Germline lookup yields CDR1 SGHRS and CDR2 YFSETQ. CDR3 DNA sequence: TGCGCCAGCAGCTTGGGTAGCCGTTGGGCTGATACGCAGTATTTT. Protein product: CASSLGSRWADTQYF.

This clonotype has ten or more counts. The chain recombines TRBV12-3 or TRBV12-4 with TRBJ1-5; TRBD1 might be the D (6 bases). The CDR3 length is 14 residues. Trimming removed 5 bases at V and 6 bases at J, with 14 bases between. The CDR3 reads CASSRAGAGQPQHF. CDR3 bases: TGTGCCAGCAGTAGGGCAGGGGCGGGTCAGCCCCAGCATTTT.

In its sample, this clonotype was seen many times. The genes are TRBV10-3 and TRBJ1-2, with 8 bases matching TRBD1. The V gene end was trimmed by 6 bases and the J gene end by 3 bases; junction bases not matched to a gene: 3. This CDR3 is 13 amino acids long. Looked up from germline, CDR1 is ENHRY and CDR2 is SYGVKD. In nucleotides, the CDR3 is TGTGCCATCAGACAGGGGGTCTACTATGGCTACACCTTC. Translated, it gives CAIRQGVYYGYTF.

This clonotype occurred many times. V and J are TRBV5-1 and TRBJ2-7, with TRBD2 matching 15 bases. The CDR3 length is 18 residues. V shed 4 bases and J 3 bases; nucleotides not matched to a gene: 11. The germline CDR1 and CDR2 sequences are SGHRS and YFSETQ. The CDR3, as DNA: TGCGCCAGCAGCCGACTCGGGACTAGCGGGGGGTCCTTCTACGAGCAGTACTTC. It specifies CASSRLGTSGGSFYEQYF.

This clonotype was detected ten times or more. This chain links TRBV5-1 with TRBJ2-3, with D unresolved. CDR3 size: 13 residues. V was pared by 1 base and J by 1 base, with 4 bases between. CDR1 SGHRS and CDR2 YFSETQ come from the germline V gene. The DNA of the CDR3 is TGCGCCAGCAGCTTGTTCGGCACAGATACGCAGTATTTT. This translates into CASSLFGTDTQYF.

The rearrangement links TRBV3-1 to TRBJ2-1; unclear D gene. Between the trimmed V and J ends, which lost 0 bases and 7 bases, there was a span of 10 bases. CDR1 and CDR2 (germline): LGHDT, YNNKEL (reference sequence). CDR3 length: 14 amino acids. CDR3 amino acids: CASSQEGSVNEQFF. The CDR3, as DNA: TGTGCCAGCAGCCAAGAGGGTAGTGTGAATGAGCAGTTCTTC.

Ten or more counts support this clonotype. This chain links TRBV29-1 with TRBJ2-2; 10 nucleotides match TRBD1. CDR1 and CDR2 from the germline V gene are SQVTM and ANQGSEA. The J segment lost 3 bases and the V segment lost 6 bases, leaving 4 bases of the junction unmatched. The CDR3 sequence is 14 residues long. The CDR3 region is CSVGQGVDTGELFF. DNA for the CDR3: TGCAGCGTCGGACAGGGGGTCGACACCGGGGAGCTGTTTTTT.

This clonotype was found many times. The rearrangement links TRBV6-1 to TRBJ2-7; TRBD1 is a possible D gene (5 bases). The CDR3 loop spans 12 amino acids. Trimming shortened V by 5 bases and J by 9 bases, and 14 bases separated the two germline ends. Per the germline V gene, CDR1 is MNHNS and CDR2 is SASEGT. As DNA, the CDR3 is TGTGCCAGCAGTAGCCCAGGGTTGTGGCAGTACTTC. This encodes CASSSPGLWQYF.

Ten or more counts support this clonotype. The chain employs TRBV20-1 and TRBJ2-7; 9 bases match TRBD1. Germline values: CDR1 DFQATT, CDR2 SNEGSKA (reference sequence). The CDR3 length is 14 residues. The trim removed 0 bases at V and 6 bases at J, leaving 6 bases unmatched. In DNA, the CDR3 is TGCAGTGCTAGAGATCTGACAGGGGGATCCGAGCAGTACTTC. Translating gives CSARDLTGGSEQYF.

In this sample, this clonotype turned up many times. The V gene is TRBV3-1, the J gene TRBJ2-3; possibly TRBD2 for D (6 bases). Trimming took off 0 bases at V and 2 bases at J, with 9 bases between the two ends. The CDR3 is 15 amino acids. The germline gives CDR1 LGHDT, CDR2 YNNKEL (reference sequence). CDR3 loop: CASSQDRGFTDTQYF. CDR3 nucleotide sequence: TGTGCCAGCAGCCAAGATCGGGGGTTCACAGATACGCAGTATTTT.

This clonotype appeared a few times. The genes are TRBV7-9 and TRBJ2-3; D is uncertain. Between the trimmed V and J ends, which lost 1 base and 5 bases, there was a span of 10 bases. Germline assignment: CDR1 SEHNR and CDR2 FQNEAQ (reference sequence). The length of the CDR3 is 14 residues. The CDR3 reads CASSLGTPVDTQYF. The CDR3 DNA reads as TGTGCCAGCAGCTTAGGCACGCCTGTAGATACGCAGTATTTT.